Presented here are 31 T cell receptor beta chains from one specimen sequenced in a study of early T cells in non-severe SARS-CoV-2 infection (dated by TCRdb to the early 2020s). Libraries were made using 5' RACE. Sequencing relied on a NextSeq 500. TCRdb reworked the public reads: Q25 trimming with fastp, MiXCR clone assembly, productive beta chains retained. Each CDR3 protein appears once, grouped with its most common genes and DNA. Present in this sample are under 50,000 distinct CDR3 sequences, less than 4.5% of which were seen just once. The top ten clonotypes cover roughly 6.4% of the sample. The specimen sequenced was whole blood. These receptors all stem from an adult who was a healthcare worker with PCR-confirmed SARS-CoV-2 infection or an uninfected control (not recorded which).

This clonotype was picked up many times. Here the CDR3 reads CSARDLSGSYFSTGELFF. CDR3 bases: TGCAGTGCTAGAGATCTCTCCGGGAGTTACTTTAGTACCGGGGAGCTGTTTTTT. The V and J genes are TRBV20-1 and TRBJ2-2; weak D call: TRBD2 (6 bases). Trimming cost V 0 bases and J 5 bases, with 22 bases left between them. CDR3 length equals 18 residues. Per germline, CDR1 DFQATT and CDR2 SNEGSKA (reference sequence).

This clonotype was observed many times. The CDR3 DNA sequence: TGCAGTGCTACCGGGGGGGTAGGAATGGCCGAGCAGTACTTC. It encodes CSATGGVGMAEQYF. This chain joins TRBV20-1 and TRBJ2-7, with 8 bases that match TRBD2. Germline V gives CDR1 DFQATT, CDR2 SNEGSKA (reference sequence). Unmatched junction bases numbered 11, after V lost 4 bases and J lost 6 bases. The CDR3 contains 14 residues.

This clonotype was picked up a small number of times. V is TRBV7-2 and J is TRBJ2-3; D is uncertain. V shed 6 bases and J shed 2 bases, with 18 bases lying between them. The V gene's germline CDR1 is SGHTA and CDR2 FQGNSA. CDR3 length: 16 residues. DNA for the CDR3: TGTGCCAGCAGTCCAATTGGGTTTGACTTCACAGATACGCAGTATTTT. Translated: CASSPIGFDFTDTQYF. Combining the CDR3 with reference TRBV7-2 and TRBJ2-3 gives the whole variable domain GAGVSQSPSNKVTEKGKDVELRCDPISGHTALYWYRQSLGQGLEFLIYFQGNSAPDKSGLPSDRFSAERTGGSVSTLTIQRTQQEDSAVYLCASSPIGFDFTDTQYFGPGTRLTVL.

There are a few counts of this clonotype. This chain uses TRBV4-3 with TRBJ1-4; D gene unclear. V lost 2 bases, J lost 7 bases, and 11 bases lay in between. The CDR3 is made up of 14 amino acids. Germline lookup yields CDR1 LGHNA and CDR2 YSLEER. The DNA of the CDR3 is TGCGCCAGCAGCCAAAATGCTATCGGTGAAAAACTGTTTTTT. Its protein product is CASSQNAIGEKLFF.

This clonotype occurred many times. The chain is built from TRBV7-3 and TRBJ2-1; weak D call: TRBD1 (6 bases). The CDR3 totals 13 residues. The V gene lost 2 bases and the J gene lost 10 bases, with 12 bases spanning the gap. Germline V gene data show CDR1 as SGHTA and CDR2 as FQGTGA. CDR3 coding DNA: TGTGCCAGCAGCTTACCAGGGGACGGAGAGCAGTTCTTC. Residues: CASSLPGDGEQFF.

This clonotype was recorded at least ten times. This rearrangement joins TRBV6-2 or TRBV6-3 to TRBJ1-1; tentatively, D is TRBD1 (5 bases). The CDR3 totals 14 residues. The germline CDR1 and CDR2 sequences are MNHEY and SVGEGT. V lost 2 bases and J 3 bases, leaving 10 bases between the germline ends. CDR3 sequence (DNA): TGTGCCAGCAGTTACGGGGGGTCCTACACTGAAGCTTTCTTT. Its protein is CASSYGGSYTEAFF.

Many counts were recorded for this clonotype. The gene calls are TRBV6-2 or TRBV6-3 and TRBJ1-5, with no clear D. The germline gives CDR1 MNHEY, CDR2 SVGEGT. V was trimmed by 7 bases and J by 12 bases, leaving 25 bases between them. The CDR3 is 15 amino acids. For the CDR3, the DNA is TGTGCCAGCAACAACCCTCATCCCGCAGCAGCGGACCAGCATTTT. Protein sequence: CASNNPHPAAADQHF.

This clonotype was counted many times. The chain employs TRBV27 and TRBJ1-2, with a possible D match to TRBD1 (5 bases). V lost 2 bases and J lost 3, with 10 bases in between. The CDR3 is 14 residues long. The germline V gene has CDR1 MNHEY and CDR2 SMNVEV (reference sequence). CDR3 coding DNA: TGTGCCAGCAGTTTAAATGGGGGAGACTATGGCTACACCTTC. It specifies CASSLNGGDYGYTF.

This clonotype has ten or more counts. V and J are TRBV7-2 and TRBJ2-1; D not certain. This CDR3 spans 16 amino acids. Looked up from germline, CDR1 is SGHTA and CDR2 is FQGNSA. V shed 5 bases and J shed 5 bases, with 19 bases lying between them. CDR3 amino acids: CASSPSSDRANNEQFF. The CDR3 region has the DNA TGTGCCAGCAGCCCGTCTTCGGATAGGGCAAACAATGAGCAGTTCTTC. The full variable domain, with the rest looked up from reference TRBV7-2 and TRBJ2-1, is GAGVSQSPSNKVTEKGKDVELRCDPISGHTALYWYRQSLGQGLEFLIYFQGNSAPDKSGLPSDRFSAERTGGSVSTLTIQRTQQEDSAVYLCASSPSSDRANNEQFFGPGTRLTVL.

This clonotype was counted many times. For the CDR3, the DNA is TGCGCCAGCAGCTTTTTTAGCGGGGGAACCTACGAGCAGTACTTC. Its translation is CASSFFSGGTYEQYF. The J gene is TRBJ2-7, the V gene TRBV5-1, with 9 bases identical to TRBD2. Trimming at V came to 2 bases and at J to 2 bases, leaving 5 bases not matched to a gene. CDR1 and CDR2 from the germline V gene are SGHRS and YFSETQ. CDR3 length: 15 residues.

This clonotype was counted ten times or more. The J gene is TRBJ2-7, the V gene TRBV29-1; D uncertain. CDR1 and CDR2 from the germline V gene are SQVTM and ANQGSEA. Trimming shortened V by 6 bases and J by 0 bases, and 18 bases separated the two germline ends. CDR3 length: 15 amino acids. CDR3 protein: CSVKVGRLSSYEQYF. The CDR3 nucleotides read TGCAGCGTCAAGGTAGGCCGATTGAGCTCCTACGAGCAGTACTTC.

This clonotype was found many times. V gene TRBV5-1 combines with J gene TRBJ1-6; TRBD1 aligns across 9 bases. Trimming removed 3 bases from V and 7 bases from J; junction bases left unmatched: 5. The CDR3 length is 15 residues. Germline CDR1 SGHRS, CDR2 YFSETQ. This CDR3 reads CASSSDRGTNSPLHF. The CDR3 nucleotides are TGCGCCAGCAGCTCCGACAGGGGGACAAATTCACCCCTCCACTTT.

The V gene is TRBV24-1, the J gene TRBJ2-7; D gene ambiguous. V dropped 4 bases and J dropped 3 bases, with 12 bases sitting between them. The CDR3 length is 14 residues. Germline assignment: CDR1 KGHDR and CDR2 SFDVKD. The CDR3 DNA reads TGTGCCACCAGTGACCCCGGACGCAGCTACGAGCAGTACTTC. Protein sequence: CATSDPGRSYEQYF.

This clonotype has ten or more counts. The chain uses TRBV12-3 or TRBV12-4 and TRBJ2-7; 11 positions agree with TRBD2. This CDR3 spans 16 amino acids. V was pared by 1 base and J by 7 bases, with 9 bases of the junction left unmatched. CDR3 sequence reads: CASSLGGSGRAIEQYF. The CDR3, as DNA: TGTGCCAGCAGTTTAGGGGGTAGCGGGAGGGCCATTGAGCAGTACTTC.

In its sample, this clonotype was seen many times. J is TRBJ1-1 and V is TRBV7-9; tentatively, D is TRBD1 (5 bases). V dropped 5 bases and J dropped 0 bases, with 10 bases sitting between them. The CDR3 length is 14 residues. Germline CDR1 SEHNR, CDR2 FQNEAQ (reference sequence). The CDR3 bases are TGTGCCAGCAGCACCGGGACGGTGAACACTGAAGCTTTCTTT. Its translation is CASSTGTVNTEAFF.

By sample share, this clonotype is medium-sized. The chain uses TRBV5-1 and TRBJ2-2, with D perhaps matching TRBD2 (6 bases). The CDR3 is 15 residues long. Trimming took off 5 bases at V and 3 bases at J, with 14 bases between the two ends. CDR1 SGHRS and CDR2 YFSETQ come from the germline V gene. The CDR3 DNA is TGCGCCAGCAGGGAACCGACGGGGGACACCGGGGAGCTGTTTTTT. Protein: CASREPTGDTGELFF.

This clonotype was counted many times. V is TRBV29-1 and J is TRBJ2-7; possible D gene TRBD1, 5 bases. This CDR3 is 13 amino acids long. The germline V gene has CDR1 SQVTM and CDR2 ANQGSEA. Trimming took 5 bases from V and 2 from J, leaving 13 bases between them. The chain's CDR3 is CSVLGVLTYEQYF. CDR3 nucleotide sequence: TGCAGCGTTCTAGGGGTCTTGACCTACGAGCAGTACTTC.

The table lists this clonotype with many counts. The CDR3 loop reads CASSTGGRPGDIQYF. CDR3 nucleotide sequence: TGTGCCAGTAGTACGGGAGGGCGACCCGGGGACATTCAGTACTTC. The chain uses TRBV19 and TRBJ2-4, with 8 bases fitting TRBD2. The CDR3 totals 15 residues. Germline lookup yields CDR1 LNHDA and CDR2 SQIVND (reference sequence). J was trimmed by 8 bases and V by 4 bases; bases with no gene match: 10.

This rearrangement joins TRBV5-1 to TRBJ1-1, with D unresolved. The V gene lost 3 bases and the J gene lost 4 bases, with 13 bases spanning the gap. The CDR3 loop spans 14 amino acids. Germline V lookup: CDR1 SGHRS, CDR2 YFSETQ. CDR3 bases: TGCGCCAGCAGCTCGACCGGTGTGGGCACTGAAGCTTTCTTT. The encoded protein is CASSSTGVGTEAFF.

This clonotype was counted ten times or more. The rearrangement uses TRBV27 and TRBJ2-1; 8 bases are a match to TRBD2. The CDR3 runs 15 residues. Germline V CDR1 and CDR2: MNHEY, SMNVEV (reference sequence). Trimming cost V 3 bases and J 8 bases; bases outside gene matches: 9. The DNA of the CDR3 is TGTGCCAGCAGTTTCGGTCGGGAGGGCCGCCATGAGCAGTTCTTC. Its protein product is CASSFGREGRHEQFF.

The table lists this clonotype with many counts. V gene TRBV28 combines with J gene TRBJ1-4, with 7 bases lining up with TRBD1. Germline CDR1 and CDR2: MDHEN and SYDVKM. Losses at the gene ends were 7 bases for V and 3 bases for J; bases not matched to a gene: 5. This CDR3 is built from 14 residues. The CDR3: CASTPGQPNEKLFF. The CDR3 nucleotides read TGTGCCAGCACTCCGGGACAGCCTAATGAAAAACTGTTTTTT.

At least ten counts were recorded for this clonotype. This rearrangement joins TRBV14 to TRBJ2-3; D call uncertain. Germline V lookup: CDR1 SGHDN, CDR2 FVKESK. The CDR3 contains 13 residues. V was pared by 3 bases and J by 7 bases, with 11 bases between. The CDR3 DNA follows: TGTGCCAGCAGCCAGCTAGATACAAATACGCAGTATTTT. It is translated as CASSQLDTNTQYF.

The rearrangement links TRBV10-1 to TRBJ2-3; maybe TRBD1 (5 bases). Germline values: CDR1 WNHNN, CDR2 SYGVQD (reference sequence). The CDR3 is made up of 15 amino acids. Trimming took 5 bases from V and 2 from J, leaving 14 bases between them. Here the CDR3 reads CASSTGRASTDTQYF. Written as DNA, the CDR3 is TGCGCCAGCAGTACCGGCAGGGCCTCCACAGATACGCAGTATTTT.

This clonotype was seen repeatedly, ten times or more. The CDR3 coding sequence is TGCAGTGCTAGAGATCAAGGTGGGAGCGCGGGGGCAGATACGCAGTATTTT. Amino acids: CSARDQGGSAGADTQYF. The rearrangement uses TRBV20-1 and TRBJ2-3; 7 positions match TRBD2. This CDR3 has 17 amino acids. Germline V gene sequence: CDR1 DFQATT, CDR2 SNEGSKA (reference sequence). With V trimmed by 0 bases and J by 4 bases, 13 bases remained unmatched.

This clonotype was picked up many times. This chain links TRBV20-1 with TRBJ1-2; 8 bases are a match to TRBD1. The CDR3 is made up of 12 amino acids. The germline CDR1 and CDR2 sequences are DFQATT and SNEGSKA (reference sequence). The V gene end was trimmed by 6 bases and the J gene end by 5 bases; junction bases not matched to a gene: 5. The CDR3 nucleotides are TGCAGTGCCCAGACAGGGGATTATGGCTACACCTTC. Translated: CSAQTGDYGYTF.

This clonotype was counted many times. J is TRBJ2-1 and V is TRBV20-1, with unresolved D. CDR1 is DFQATT and CDR2 is SNEGSKA in the germline V gene (reference sequence). Deletions cut 0 bases from V and 1 base from J, with 7 bases between. There are 14 residues in the CDR3. CDR3 sequence reads: CSARDSVSYNEQFF. The CDR3 bases are TGCAGTGCTAGAGACAGTGTTTCCTACAATGAGCAGTTCTTC.

J is TRBJ1-1 and V is TRBV18; D is possibly TRBD1 (6 bases). This CDR3 comprises 15 residues. Germline CDR1 KGHSH, CDR2 LQKENI. Trimming removed 3 bases at V and 2 bases at J, with 13 bases between. The CDR3 loop reads CASSPSGTSNTEAFF. The CDR3 DNA sequence: TGTGCCAGCTCACCCTCCGGGACAAGTAACACTGAAGCTTTCTTT.

Many counts were recorded for this clonotype. The chain has TRBV5-8 and TRBJ2-7; D may be TRBD1 or TRBD2 (5 bases each). The CDR3 is made up of 15 amino acids. V lost 3 bases and J 3 bases, leaving 16 bases between the germline ends. Germline values: CDR1 SGHTS, CDR2 YDEGEE. Here the CDR3 reads CASSWSVVGGYEQYF. The CDR3 nucleotides read TGTGCCAGCAGCTGGAGTGTCGTTGGGGGCTACGAGCAGTACTTC.

CDR3 bases: TGTGCCAGCAAGGCTATGGGTTTCACTGAAGCTTTCTTT. Translating gives CASKAMGFTEAFF. This chain connects TRBV12-3 or TRBV12-4 to TRBJ1-1; unclear D gene. Trimming took off 7 bases at V and 4 bases at J, with 13 bases between the two ends. The CDR3 covers 13 residues.

At least ten counts were recorded for this clonotype. The V gene is TRBV2, the J gene TRBJ1-3; D is ambiguous. The CDR3 loop spans 13 amino acids. Germline V gene lookup returns CDR1 SNHLY and CDR2 FYNNEI. The V and J ends lost 6 bases and 0 bases respectively, with 6 bases between them. CDR3 loop: CASRASSGNTIYF. CDR3 bases: TGTGCCAGCAGGGCAAGCTCTGGAAACACCATATATTTT.

The table lists this clonotype with many counts. The chain couples TRBV5-1 to TRBJ2-4; D not certain. The CDR3 covers 14 residues. Trimming shortened V by 0 bases and J by 3 bases, and 7 bases separated the two germline ends. From germline, CDR1 is SGHRS and CDR2 YFSETQ. The CDR3 bases are TGCGCCAGCAGCTTGGGATTCGGCAAAAACATTCAGTACTTC. Amino acids: CASSLGFGKNIQYF.